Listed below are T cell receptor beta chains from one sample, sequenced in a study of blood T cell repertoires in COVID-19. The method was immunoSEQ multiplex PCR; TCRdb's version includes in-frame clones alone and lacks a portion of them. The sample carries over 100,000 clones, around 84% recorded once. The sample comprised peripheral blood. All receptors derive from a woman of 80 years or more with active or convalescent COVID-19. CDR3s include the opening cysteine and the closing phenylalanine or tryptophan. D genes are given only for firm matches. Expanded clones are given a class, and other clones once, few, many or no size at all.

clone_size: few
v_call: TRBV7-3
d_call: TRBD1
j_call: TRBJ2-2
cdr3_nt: TGTGCCAGCAGCCGACAGGGCCCCGCGAACACCGGGGAGCTGTTTTTT
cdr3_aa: CASSRQGPANTGELFF

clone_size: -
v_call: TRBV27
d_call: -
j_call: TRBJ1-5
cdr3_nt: TGTGCCAGCAGTTTAACAGACGATCAGCCCCAGCATTTT
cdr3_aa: CASSLTDDQPQHF

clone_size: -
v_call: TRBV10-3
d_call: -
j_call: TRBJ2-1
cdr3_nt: TGTGCCACCGCGGAGGGCTACAATGAGCAGTTCTTC
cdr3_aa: CATAEGYNEQFF

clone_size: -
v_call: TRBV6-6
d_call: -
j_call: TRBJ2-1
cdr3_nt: TGTGCCAGCAGTGCTAACAATGAGCAGTTCTTC
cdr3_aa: CASSANNEQFF

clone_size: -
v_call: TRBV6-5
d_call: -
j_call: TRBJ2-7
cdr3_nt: TGTGCCAGCAGTTCCGCCCCGGGATACTACGAGCAGTACTTC
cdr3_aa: CASSSAPGYYEQYF

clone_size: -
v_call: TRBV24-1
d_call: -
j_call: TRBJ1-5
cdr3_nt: TGTGCCACCAGTGAGCTAGGCGGTCAGCCCCAGCATTTT
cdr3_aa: CATSELGGQPQHF

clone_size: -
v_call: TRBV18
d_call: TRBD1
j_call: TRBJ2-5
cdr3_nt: TGTGCCAGCTCACAACAAATGACGAGACAGGGCCTATCCCAAGAGACCCAGTACTTC
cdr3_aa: CASSQQMTRQGLSQETQYF

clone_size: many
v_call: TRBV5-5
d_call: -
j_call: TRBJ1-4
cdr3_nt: TGTGCCAGCAGCCGGGTTTGGCCTAATGAAAAACTGTTTTTT
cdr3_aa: CASSRVWPNEKLFF

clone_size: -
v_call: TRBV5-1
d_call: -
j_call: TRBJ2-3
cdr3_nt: TGCGCCAGCAGCTCCGTAGTAGGGGGCACAGATACGCAGTATTTT
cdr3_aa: CASSSVVGGTDTQYF

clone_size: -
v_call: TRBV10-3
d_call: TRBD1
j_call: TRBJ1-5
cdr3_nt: TGTGCCATCGCCCGACAGGGGGCGCGCAATCAGCCCCAGCATTTT
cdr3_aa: CAIARQGARNQPQHF

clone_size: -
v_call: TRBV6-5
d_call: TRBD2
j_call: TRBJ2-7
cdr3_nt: TGTGCCAGCACCCAAGCGGGAGGGCCGCACGAGCAGTACTTC
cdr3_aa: CASTQAGGPHEQYF

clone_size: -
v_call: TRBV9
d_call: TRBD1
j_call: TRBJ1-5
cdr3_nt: TGTGCCAGCAGCCCCACGACAGGGGGCTCCAATCAGCCCCAGCATTTT
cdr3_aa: CASSPTTGGSNQPQHF

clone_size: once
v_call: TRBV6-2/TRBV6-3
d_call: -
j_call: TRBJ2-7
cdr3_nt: TGTGCCAGCAGTCGGACAGTGGTCTCCTACGAGCAGTACTTC
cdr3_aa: CASSRTVVSYEQYF

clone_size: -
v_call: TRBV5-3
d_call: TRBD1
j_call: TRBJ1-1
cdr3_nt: TGTGCCAGAAGCTCGGACAGGGGGGGATGGAGCACTGAAGCTTTCTTT
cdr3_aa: CARSSDRGGWSTEAFF

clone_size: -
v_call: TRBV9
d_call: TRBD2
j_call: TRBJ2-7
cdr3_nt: TGTGCCAGCAGCGTAAGGGGGACTAGCTCCCCGTACGAGCAGTACTTC
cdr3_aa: CASSVRGTSSPYEQYF

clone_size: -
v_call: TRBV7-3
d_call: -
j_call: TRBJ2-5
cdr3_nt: TGTGCCAGCAGCTTTGCGGGGGCCCGAGGTGGGACCCAGTACTTC
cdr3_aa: CASSFAGARGGTQYF

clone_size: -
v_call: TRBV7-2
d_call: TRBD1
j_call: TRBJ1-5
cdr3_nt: TGTGCCAGCAGCTTTAGTAGGGACAGGGGTCAGCCCCAGCATTTT
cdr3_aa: CASSFSRDRGQPQHF

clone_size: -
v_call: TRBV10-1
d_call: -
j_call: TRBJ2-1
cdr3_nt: TGCGCCAGCAGTCAGGGGTTCACCTACAATGAGCAGTTCTTC
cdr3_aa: CASSQGFTYNEQFF

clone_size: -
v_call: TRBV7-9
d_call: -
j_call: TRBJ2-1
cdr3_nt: TGTGCCAGCAGCTTAGCCAGGTTCTACAATGAGCAGTTCTTC
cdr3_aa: CASSLARFYNEQFF

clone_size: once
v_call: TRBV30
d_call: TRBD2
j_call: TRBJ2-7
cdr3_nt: TGTGCCTGGAGTGTAGGGCTAGCGGCAACCTACGAGCAGTACTTC
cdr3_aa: CAWSVGLAATYEQYF

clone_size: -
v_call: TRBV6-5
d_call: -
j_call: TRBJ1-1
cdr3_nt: TGTGCCAGCATGAACTGGGGGCGCTTCTTAGAAGCTTTCTTT
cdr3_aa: CASMNWGRFLEAFF

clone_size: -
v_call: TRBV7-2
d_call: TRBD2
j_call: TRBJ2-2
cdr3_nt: TGTGCCAGCAGCTTAACATGGACTAGAAAGGCCGGGGAGCTGTTTTTT
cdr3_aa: CASSLTWTRKAGELFF

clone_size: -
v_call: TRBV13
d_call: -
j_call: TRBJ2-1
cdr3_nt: TGTGCCAGCAGCTCCGAGGGCTCCTACAATGAGCAGTTCTTC
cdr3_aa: CASSSEGSYNEQFF

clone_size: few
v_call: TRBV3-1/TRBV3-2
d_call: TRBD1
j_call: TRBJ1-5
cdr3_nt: TGTGCCAGCAGCCAAATGACAGGGGCTAGCAATCAGCCCCAGCATTTT
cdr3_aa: CASSQMTGASNQPQHF

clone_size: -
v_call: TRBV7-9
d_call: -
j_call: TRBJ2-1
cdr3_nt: TGTGCCAGCAGCTTGGGCCTAGCGCGAACCTACAATGAGCAGTTCTTC
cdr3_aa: CASSLGLARTYNEQFF

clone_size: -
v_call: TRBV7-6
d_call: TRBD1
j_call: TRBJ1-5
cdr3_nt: TGTGCCAGCAGCTTAGCGGGGACAGGGGGCAATCAGCCCCAGCATTTT
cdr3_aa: CASSLAGTGGNQPQHF

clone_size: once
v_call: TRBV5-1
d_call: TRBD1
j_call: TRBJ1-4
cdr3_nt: TGCGCCAGCAGCCAACCCGGGACAGGGTTGGAAAAACTGTTTTTT
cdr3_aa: CASSQPGTGLEKLFF

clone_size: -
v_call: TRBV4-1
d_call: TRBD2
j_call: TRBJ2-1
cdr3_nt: TGCGCCAGCAGCCAAGAGTCTAGCGGGAGCCCCCGTGAGCAGTTCTTC
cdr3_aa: CASSQESSGSPREQFF

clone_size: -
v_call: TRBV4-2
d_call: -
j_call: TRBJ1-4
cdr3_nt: TGTGCCAGCAGCCAAGCGGGGGAGGCAACTAATGAAAAACTGTTTTTT
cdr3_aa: CASSQAGEATNEKLFF

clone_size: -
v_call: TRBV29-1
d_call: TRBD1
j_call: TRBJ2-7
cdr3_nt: TGCAGCGCGAGTACCGACAGGGGTGGCGAGCAGTACTTC
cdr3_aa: CSASTDRGGEQYF

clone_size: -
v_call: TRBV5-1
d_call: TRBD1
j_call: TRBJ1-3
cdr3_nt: TGCGCCAGCAGCGCCGGACAGGGCTCTGGAAACACCATATATTTT
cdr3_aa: CASSAGQGSGNTIYF

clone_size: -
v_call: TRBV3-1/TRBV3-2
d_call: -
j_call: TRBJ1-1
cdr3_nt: TGTGCCAGCAGCCAAGATCGTCAGGAAGCTTTCTTT
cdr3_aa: CASSQDRQEAFF

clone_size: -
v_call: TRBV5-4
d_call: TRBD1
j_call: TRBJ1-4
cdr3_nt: TGTGCCAGCAGCGGGGACAGGAGCGATGAAAAACTGTTTTTT
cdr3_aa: CASSGDRSDEKLFF

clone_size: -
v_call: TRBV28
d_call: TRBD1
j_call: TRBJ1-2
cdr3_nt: TGTGCCAGCAGTCCCGGGGGACAGGCCTCTAACTATGGCTACACCTTC
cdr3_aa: CASSPGGQASNYGYTF

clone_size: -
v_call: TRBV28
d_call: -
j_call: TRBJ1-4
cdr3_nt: TGTGCCAGCAGTTTATTGGGGAGAGGCGGGGAAAAACTGTTTTTT
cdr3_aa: CASSLLGRGGEKLFF

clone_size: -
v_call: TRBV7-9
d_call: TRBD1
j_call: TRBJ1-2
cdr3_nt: TGTGCCAGCAGCCAGGGACAGGGTTATGGCTACACCTTC
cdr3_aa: CASSQGQGYGYTF

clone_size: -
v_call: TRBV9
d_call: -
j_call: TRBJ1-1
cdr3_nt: TGTGCCAGCAGCGTGAGTAGGGGGAACGAGGAAGCTTTCTTT
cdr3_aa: CASSVSRGNEEAFF

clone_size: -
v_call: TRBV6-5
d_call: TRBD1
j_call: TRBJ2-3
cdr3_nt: TGTGCCAGCAGTCTTGGACAGGGCACGGATACGCAGTATTTT
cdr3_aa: CASSLGQGTDTQYF

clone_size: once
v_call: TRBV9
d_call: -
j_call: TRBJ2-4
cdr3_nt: TGTGCCAGCAGCGTAGGCGATTCCGGAAACATTCAGTACTTC
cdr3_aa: CASSVGDSGNIQYF

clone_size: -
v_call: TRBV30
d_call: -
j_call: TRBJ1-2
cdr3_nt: TGTGCCTGGAGCGGGGGGGGCTATGGCTACACCTTC
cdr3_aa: CAWSGGGYGYTF

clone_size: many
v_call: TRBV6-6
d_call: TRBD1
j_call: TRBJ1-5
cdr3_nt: TGTGCCAGCACGGGACAGGCCAATCAGCCCCAGCATTTT
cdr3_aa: CASTGQANQPQHF